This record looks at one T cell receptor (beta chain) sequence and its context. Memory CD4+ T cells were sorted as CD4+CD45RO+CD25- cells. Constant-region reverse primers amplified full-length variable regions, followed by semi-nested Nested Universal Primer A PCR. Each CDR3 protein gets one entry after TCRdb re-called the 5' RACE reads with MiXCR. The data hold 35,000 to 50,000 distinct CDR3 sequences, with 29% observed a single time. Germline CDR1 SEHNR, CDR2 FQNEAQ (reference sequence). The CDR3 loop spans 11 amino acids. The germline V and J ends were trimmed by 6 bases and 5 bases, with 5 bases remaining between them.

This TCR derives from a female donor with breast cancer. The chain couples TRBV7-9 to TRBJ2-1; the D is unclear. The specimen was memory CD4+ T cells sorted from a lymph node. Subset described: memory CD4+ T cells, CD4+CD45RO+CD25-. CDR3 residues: CASRQNNEQFF. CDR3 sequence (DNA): TGTGCCAGCAGACAAAACAATGAGCAGTTCTTC. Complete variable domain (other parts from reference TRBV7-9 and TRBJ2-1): DTGVSQNPRHKITKRGQNVTFRCDPISEHNRLYWYRQTLGQGPEFLTYFQNEAQLEKSRLLSDRFSAERPKGSFSTLEIQRTEQGDSAMYLCASRQNNEQFFGPGTRLTVL.